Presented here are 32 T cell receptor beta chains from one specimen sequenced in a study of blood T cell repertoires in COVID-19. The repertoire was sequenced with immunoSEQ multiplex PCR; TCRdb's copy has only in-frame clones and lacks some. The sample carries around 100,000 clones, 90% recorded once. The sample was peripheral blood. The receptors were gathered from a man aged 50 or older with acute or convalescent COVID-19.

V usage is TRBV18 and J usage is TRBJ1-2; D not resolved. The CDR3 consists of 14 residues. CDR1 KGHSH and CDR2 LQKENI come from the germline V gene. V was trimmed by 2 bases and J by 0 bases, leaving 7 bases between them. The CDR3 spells CASSPNNPNYGYTF. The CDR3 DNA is TGTGCCAGCTCACCAAACAACCCTAACTATGGCTACACCTTC.

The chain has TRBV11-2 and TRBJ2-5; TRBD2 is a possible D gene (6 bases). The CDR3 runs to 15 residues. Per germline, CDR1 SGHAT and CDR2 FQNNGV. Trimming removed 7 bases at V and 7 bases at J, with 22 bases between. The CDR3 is CASTPGGASFGTQYF. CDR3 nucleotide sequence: TGTGCCAGCACCCCAGGCGGGGCTAGCTTTGGGACCCAGTACTTC.

CDR3 in amino acids: CASSSARQAAKAFF. CDR3 bases: TGTGCCAGCAGTTCAGCACGACAGGCGGCTAAAGCTTTCTTT. J is TRBJ1-1 and V is TRBV6-5; TRBD1 might be the D (6 bases). V was pared by 4 bases and J by 9 bases, with 18 bases between. The CDR3 has 14 residues. Germline values: CDR1 MNHEY, CDR2 SVGAGI.

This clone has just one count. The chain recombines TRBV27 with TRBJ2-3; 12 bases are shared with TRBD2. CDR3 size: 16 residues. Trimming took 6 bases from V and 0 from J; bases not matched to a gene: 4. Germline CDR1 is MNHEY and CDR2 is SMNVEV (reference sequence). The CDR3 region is CASSGLAGTSTDTQYF. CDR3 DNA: TGTGCCAGCAGCGGACTAGCGGGGACTAGCACAGATACGCAGTATTTT.

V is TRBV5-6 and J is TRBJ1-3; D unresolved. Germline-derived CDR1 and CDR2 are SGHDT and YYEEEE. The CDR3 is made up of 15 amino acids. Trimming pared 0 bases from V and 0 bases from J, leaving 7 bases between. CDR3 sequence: CASSLVVSSGNTIYF. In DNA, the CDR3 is TGTGCCAGCAGCTTGGTCGTCAGCTCTGGAAACACCATATATTTT.

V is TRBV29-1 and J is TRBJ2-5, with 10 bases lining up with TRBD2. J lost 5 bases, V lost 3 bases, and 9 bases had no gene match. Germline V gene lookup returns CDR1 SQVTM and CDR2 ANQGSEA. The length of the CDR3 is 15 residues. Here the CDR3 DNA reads TGCAGCGTTGAGGAAAGCGGGAGGGTTGGGGAGACCCAGTACTTC. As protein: CSVEESGRVGETQYF.

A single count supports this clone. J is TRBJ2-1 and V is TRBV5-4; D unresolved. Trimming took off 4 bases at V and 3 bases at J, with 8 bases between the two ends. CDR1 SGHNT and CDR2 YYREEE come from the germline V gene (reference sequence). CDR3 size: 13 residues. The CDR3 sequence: CASSPSLYNEQFF. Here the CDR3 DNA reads TGTGCCAGCAGCCCGTCCCTCTACAATGAGCAGTTCTTC.

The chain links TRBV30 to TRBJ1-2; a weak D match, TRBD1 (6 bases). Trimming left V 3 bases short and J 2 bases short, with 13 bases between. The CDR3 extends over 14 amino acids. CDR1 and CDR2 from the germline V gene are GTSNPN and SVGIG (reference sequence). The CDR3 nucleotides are TGTGCCTGGAGATTGGACAGCGTCAACTATGGCTACACCTTC. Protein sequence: CAWRLDSVNYGYTF. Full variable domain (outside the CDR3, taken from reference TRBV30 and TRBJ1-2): SQTIHQWPATLVQPVGSPLSLECTVEGTSNPNLYWYRQAAGRGLQLLFYSVGIGQISSEVPQNLSASRPQDRQFILSSKKLLLSDSGFYLCAWRLDSVNYGYTFGSGTRLTVV.

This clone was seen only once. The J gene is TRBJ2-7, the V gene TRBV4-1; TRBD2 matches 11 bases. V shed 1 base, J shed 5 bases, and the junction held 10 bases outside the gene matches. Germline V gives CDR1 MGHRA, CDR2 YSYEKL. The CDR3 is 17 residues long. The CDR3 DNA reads TGCGCCAGCAGCCAAGTCCGACTAGCGGGATCGCTACACGAGCAGTACTTC. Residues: CASSQVRLAGSLHEQYF.

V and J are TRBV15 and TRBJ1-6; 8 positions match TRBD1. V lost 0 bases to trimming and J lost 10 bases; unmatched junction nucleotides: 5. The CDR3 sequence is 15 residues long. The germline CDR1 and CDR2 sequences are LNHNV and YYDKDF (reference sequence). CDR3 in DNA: TGTGCCACCAGCAGAGAGGGACAGGTGGTCTCACCCCTCCACTTT. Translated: CATSREGQVVSPLHF. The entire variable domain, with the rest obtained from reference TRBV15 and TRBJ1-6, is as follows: DAMVIQNPRYQVTQFGKPVTLSCSQTLNHNVMYWYQQKSSQAPKLLFHYYDKDFNNEADTPDNFQSRRPNTSFCFLDIRSPGLGDTAMYLCATSREGQVVSPLHFGNGTRLTVT.

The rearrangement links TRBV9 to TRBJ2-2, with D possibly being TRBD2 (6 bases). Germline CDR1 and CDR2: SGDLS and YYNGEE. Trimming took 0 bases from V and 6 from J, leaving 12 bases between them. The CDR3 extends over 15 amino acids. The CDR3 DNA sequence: TGTGCCAGCAGCGTAGGACTAGGGTCGTCCGGGGAGCTGTTTTTT. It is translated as CASSVGLGSSGELFF.

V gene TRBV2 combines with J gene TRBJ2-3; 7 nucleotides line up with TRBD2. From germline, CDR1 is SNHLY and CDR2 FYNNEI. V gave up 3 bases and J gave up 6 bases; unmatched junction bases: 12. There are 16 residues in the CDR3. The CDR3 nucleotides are TGTGCCAGCAGTGATCCTCGGGACTATAGGGGCGATACGCAGTATTTT. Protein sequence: CASSDPRDYRGDTQYF.

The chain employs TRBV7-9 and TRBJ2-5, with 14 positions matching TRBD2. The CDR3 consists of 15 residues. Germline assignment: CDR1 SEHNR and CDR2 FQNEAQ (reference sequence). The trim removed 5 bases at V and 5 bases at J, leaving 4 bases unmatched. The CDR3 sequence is CASSAGLAGGETQYF. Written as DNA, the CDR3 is TGTGCCAGCAGCGCCGGACTAGCGGGAGGTGAGACCCAGTACTTC. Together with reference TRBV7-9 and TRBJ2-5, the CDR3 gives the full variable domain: DTGVSQNPRHKITKRGQNVTFRCDPISEHNRLYWYRQTLGQGPEFLTYFQNEAQLEKSRLLSDRFSAERPKGSFSTLEIQRTEQGDSAMYLCASSAGLAGGETQYFGPGTRLLVL.

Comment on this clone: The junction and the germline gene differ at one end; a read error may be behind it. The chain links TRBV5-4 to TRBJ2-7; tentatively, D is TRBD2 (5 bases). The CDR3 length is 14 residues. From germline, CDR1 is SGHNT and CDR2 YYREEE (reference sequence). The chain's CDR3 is CASSLEPAGLFWDF. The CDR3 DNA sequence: TGTGCCAGCAGCTTGGAACCGGCGGGCCTCTTTTGGGACTTC.

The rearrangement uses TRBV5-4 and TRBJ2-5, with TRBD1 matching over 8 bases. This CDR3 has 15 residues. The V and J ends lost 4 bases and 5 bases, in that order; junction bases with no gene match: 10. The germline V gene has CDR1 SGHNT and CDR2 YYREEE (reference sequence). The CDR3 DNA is TGTGCCAGCAGCCCGGACGGCAGGGGGCTGGAGACCCAGTACTTC. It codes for CASSPDGRGLETQYF.

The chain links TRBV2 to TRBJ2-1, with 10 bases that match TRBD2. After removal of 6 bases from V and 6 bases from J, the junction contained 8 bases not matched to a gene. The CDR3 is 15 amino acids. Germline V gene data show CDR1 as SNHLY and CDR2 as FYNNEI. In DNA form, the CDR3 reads TGTGCCAGCAGCGGGCTAGCGGGAGTTCCCAATGAGCAGTTCTTC. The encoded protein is CASSGLAGVPNEQFF.

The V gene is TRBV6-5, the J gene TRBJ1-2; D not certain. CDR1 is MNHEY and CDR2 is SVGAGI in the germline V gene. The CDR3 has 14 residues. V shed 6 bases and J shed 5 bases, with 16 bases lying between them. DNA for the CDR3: TGTGCCAGCAGACGGGGAGGCTGGGGATATGGCTACACCTTC. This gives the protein CASRRGGWGYGYTF.

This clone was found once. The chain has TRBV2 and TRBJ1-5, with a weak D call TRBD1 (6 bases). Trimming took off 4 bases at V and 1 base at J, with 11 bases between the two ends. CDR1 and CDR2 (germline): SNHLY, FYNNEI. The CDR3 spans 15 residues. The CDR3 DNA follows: TGTGCCAGCAGTGGGACAGAACTAAGCAATCAGCCCCAGCATTTT. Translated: CASSGTELSNQPQHF.

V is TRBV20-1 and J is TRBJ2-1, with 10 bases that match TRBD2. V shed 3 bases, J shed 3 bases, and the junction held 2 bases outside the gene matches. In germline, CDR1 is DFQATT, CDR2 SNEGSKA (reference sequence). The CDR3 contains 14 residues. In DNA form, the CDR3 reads TGCAGTGCTAGTTCTAGCGGGAGCTACAATGAGCAGTTCTTC. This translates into CSASSSGSYNEQFF.

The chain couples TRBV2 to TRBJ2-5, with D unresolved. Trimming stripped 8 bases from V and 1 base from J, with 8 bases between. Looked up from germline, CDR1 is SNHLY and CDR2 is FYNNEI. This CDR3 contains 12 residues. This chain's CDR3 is CASATVQETQYF. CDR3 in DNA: TGTGCCAGCGCCACGGTCCAAGAGACCCAGTACTTC.

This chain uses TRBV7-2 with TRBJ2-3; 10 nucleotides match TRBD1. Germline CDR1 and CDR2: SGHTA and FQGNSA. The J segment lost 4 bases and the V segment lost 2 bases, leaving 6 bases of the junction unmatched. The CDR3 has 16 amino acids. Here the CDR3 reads CASSLNGQGVADTQYF. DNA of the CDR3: TGTGCCAGCAGCTTAAATGGACAGGGGGTAGCAGATACGCAGTATTTT.

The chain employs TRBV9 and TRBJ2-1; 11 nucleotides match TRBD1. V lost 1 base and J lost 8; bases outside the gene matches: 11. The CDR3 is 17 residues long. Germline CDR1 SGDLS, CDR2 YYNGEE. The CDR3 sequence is CASSVSPPDRGLDEQFF. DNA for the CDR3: TGTGCCAGCAGCGTATCCCCCCCGGACAGGGGGCTGGATGAGCAGTTCTTC.

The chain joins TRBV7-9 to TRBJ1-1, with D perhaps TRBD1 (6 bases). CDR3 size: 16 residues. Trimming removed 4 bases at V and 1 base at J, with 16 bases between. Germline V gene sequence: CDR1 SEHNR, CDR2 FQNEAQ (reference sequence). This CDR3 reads CASSSQSGGPNTEAFF. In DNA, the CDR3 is TGTGCCAGCAGCTCCCAAAGCGGGGGGCCGAACACTGAAGCTTTCTTT.

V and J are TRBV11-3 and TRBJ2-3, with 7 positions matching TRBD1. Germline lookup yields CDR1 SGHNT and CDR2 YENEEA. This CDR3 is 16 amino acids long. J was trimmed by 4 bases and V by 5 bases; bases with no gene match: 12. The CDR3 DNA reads TGTGCCAGCAGCCCCGCCGGGACAGAATTCCCAGATACGCAGTATTTT. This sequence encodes CASSPAGTEFPDTQYF.

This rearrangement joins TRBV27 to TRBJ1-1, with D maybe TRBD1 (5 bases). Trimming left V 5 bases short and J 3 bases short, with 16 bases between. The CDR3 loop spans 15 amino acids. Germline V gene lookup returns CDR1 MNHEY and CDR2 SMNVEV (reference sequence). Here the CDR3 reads CASSPYPGGHTEAFF. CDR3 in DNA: TGTGCCAGCAGTCCATACCCCGGGGGACACACTGAAGCTTTCTTT.

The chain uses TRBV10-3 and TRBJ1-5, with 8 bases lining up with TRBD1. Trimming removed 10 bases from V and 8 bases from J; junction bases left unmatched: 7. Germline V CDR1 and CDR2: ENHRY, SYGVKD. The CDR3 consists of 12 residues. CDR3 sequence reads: CATRQGTEPQHF. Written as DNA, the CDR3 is TGTGCCACTAGACAGGGGACGGAGCCCCAGCATTTT.

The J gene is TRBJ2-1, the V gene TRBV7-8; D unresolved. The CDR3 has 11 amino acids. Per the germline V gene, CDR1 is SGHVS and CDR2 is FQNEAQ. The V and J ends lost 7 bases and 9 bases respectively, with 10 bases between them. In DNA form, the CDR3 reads TGTGCCAGCAACACTCCGGGTGAGCAGTTCTTC. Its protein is CASNTPGEQFF.

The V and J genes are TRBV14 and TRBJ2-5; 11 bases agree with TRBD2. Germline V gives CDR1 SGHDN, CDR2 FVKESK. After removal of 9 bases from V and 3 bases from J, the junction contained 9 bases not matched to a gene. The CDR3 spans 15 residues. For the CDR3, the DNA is TGTGCCAGGAGAGCCCTACTAGCGGGAGAAGAGACCCAGTACTTC. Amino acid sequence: CARRALLAGEETQYF.

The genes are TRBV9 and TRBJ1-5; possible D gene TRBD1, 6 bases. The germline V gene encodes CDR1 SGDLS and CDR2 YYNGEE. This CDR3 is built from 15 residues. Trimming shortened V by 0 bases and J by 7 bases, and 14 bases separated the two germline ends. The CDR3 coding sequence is TGTGCCAGCAGCGTAGGGTGGGGGCTAGGACAGCCCCAGCATTTT. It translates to CASSVGWGLGQPQHF.

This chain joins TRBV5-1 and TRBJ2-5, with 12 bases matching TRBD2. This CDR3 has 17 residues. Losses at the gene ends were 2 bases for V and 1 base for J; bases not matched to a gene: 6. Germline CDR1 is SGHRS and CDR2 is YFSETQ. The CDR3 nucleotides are TGCGCCAGCAGCTTACTAGCGGGAGGAAGGGGCCAAGAGACCCAGTACTTC. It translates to CASSLLAGGRGQETQYF.

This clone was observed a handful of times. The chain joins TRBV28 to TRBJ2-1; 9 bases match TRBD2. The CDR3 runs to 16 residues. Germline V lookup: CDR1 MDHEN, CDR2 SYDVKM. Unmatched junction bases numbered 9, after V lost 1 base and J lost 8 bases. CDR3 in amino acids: CASSLLGTSNLDEQFF. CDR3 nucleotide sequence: TGTGCCAGCAGTTTATTAGGGACTAGCAATTTGGATGAGCAGTTCTTC.

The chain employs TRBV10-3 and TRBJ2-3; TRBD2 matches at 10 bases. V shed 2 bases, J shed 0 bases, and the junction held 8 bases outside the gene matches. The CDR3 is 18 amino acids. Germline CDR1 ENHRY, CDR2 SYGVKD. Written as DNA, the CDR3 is TGTGCCATCAGTGAGCGAGCTAGCGGGAGCGGGAGCACAGATACGCAGTATTTT. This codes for CAISERASGSGSTDTQYF.